This T cell receptor beta chain was recorded in a study of T cells in localized non-small cell lung cancer. Broader study findings: Heterogeneity within the tumor remains possible, as just one region underwent sequencing. For the top 100 tumor clones, a median roughly 53 also appeared in adjacent lung.

The CDR3 runs 12 residues. The germline V gene has CDR1 SQVTM and CDR2 ANQGSEA. V lost 5 bases and J 9 bases, leaving 14 bases between the germline ends. TCRdb's copy holds only in-frame clones and misses some; the assay was immunoSEQ multiplex PCR. The sample includes roughly 1,600 clones, around 20% of them seen just once. Comment on this clone: As yet, its antigen is unknown.

The specimen comprised normal lung tissue next to the tumor, sampled before any cancer treatment. This rearrangement joins TRBV29-1 to TRBJ2-1; either TRBD1 or TRBD2 may supply D (5 bases each). The TCR comes from a man aged 35 to 69 with stage III lung adenocarcinoma. CDR3 bases: TGCAGCGTTATGAGAGGGGTTAGTGAGCAGTTCTTC. This encodes CSVMRGVSEQFF.